The sequence of this T cell receptor beta chain was determined in a study of CD8+ T cells in alopecia areata. Treatment: oral pan-JAK inhibitor, 5-10 mg twice daily. Extracted RNA was reverse transcribed into cDNA, the sequencing template. Clones were sequenced by immunoSEQ multiplex PCR, and TCRdb holds only the in-frame ones, with some missing. The table shows some 180,000 clones, with 40% to 65% occurring only once. Trimming took 7 bases from V and 9 from J; bases not matched to a gene: 13. Germline lookup yields CDR1 SQVTM and CDR2 ANQGSEA. The length of the CDR3 is 14 residues. This TCR was recovered from a human donor with alopecia areata. Here the sequenced sample was CD8+ T cells sorted from blood, taken around week 52, from a patient treated with tofacitinib. The chain recombines TRBV29-1 with TRBJ2-1; 9 bases fit TRBD2. The CDR3 sequence is CSGITGGGAVEQFF. The DNA of the CDR3 is TGCAGCGGTATTACTGGCGGGGGGGCGGTTGAGCAGTTCTTC.